This TCR beta chain was sequenced during a study of T cells after yellow fever vaccination. Germline CDR1 reads SGHNT; CDR2 reads YYREEE (reference sequence). The CDR3 runs 12 residues. Deletions cut 0 bases from V and 9 bases from J, with 7 bases between. The study, taken as a whole, reports: Detected again after the booster were most primary-vaccination clones, at 96% CD4 and 88% CD8. Researchers noted that a small share of clonotypes showed up in both CD4 and CD8 compartments.

As to this clonotype: The antigen remains undetermined.

TCRdb analysed the 5' RACE reads with MiXCR anew, one entry per CDR3 protein. The sample has around 400,000 distinct CDR3 sequences; under 14% are singletons. This TCR was sampled from a man aged 18 to 35 who received the YFV17D yellow fever vaccine. This material consisted of PBMCs, taken on the day of the first yellow fever vaccination. The chain uses TRBV5-4 and TRBJ2-1; TRBD1 might be the D (6 bases). CDR3 nucleotide sequence: TGTGCCAGCAGCTTGGGGGGGCTTGAGCAGTTCTTC. This sequence encodes CASSLGGLEQFF.